The table lists the clone carrying this T cell receptor beta chain with a few counts. Original processing methods: Estimation of nucleated cell counts was performed using reference gene primer amplification. Here immunoSEQ multiplex PCR was the method, and the copy in TCRdb shows in-frame clones only, minus some. That table supplies the V and J calls and clone size; D and trimming were determined from the DNA. The top ten clones hold just under 20% of a sample with roughly 100,000 clones, around 76% of them seen once. Trimming left V 4 bases short and J 0 bases short, with 19 bases between. CDR1 and CDR2 from the germline V gene are MNHNS and SASEGT. This CDR3 contains 17 residues. This specimen comes from a study of blood T cell repertoires in COVID-19. Study summary: Sites across the United States, Italy and Spain contributed samples from acute and convalescent COVID-19. T cells, B-cell-depleted T cells, or PBMCs provided the cDNA or gDNA that served as material.

Sequencing was performed on peripheral blood. V usage is TRBV6-1 and J usage is TRBJ2-7; tentative D call: TRBD2 (6 bases). The sequence was obtained from a woman in her sixties or seventies with acute or convalescent COVID-19. The CDR3 protein is CASSAKPGLLSSYEQYF. The CDR3 DNA is TGTGCCAGCAGTGCGAAACCGGGACTCCTGAGCTCCTACGAGCAGTACTTC.